One and the same sample provided the 3 T cell receptor beta chains below, sequenced in a study of blood T cell repertoires in COVID-19. Produced via immunoSEQ multiplex PCR; TCRdb's table is partial and in-frame only. This table holds roughly 240,000 clones, about four fifths found once. The sample consisted of PBMCs or T cells enriched from blood (not recorded which). The receptors come from a woman aged 40 to 55 who had been exposed to COVID-19.

This clone appeared a few times. The V and J genes are TRBV5-1 and TRBJ2-7, with unresolved D. With 3 bases removed from V and 1 base from J, the gap between germline ends came to 14 bases. The CDR3 is 15 residues long. Germline V gene data show CDR1 as SGHRS and CDR2 as YFSETQ. The CDR3: CASSSDSGGSYEQYF. CDR3 bases: TGCGCCAGCAGCTCAGATTCAGGTGGGTCCTACGAGCAGTACTTC.

The chain carries TRBV18 and TRBJ1-2; 8 bases fit TRBD1. Losses at the gene ends were 4 bases for V and 3 bases for J; bases not matched to a gene: 7. This CDR3 has 15 residues. The germline gives CDR1 KGHSH, CDR2 LQKENI. The chain's CDR3 is CASSRDRQSDYGYTF. The DNA of the CDR3 is TGTGCCAGCTCACGGGACAGGCAATCAGACTATGGCTACACCTTC.

The chain uses TRBV12-3 or TRBV12-4 and TRBJ1-1, with D uncertain. The V and J ends lost 4 bases and 3 bases respectively, with 3 bases between them. The CDR3 has 11 residues. CDR3 residues: CASSSYTEAFF. The CDR3 DNA reads TGTGCCAGCAGTTCCTACACTGAAGCTTTCTTT.